Listed here is a single T cell receptor (beta chain). Assay: immunoSEQ multiplex PCR; the TCRdb copy retains only in-frame clones and omits some. This sample has more than 150,000 clones, with roughly 80% found just once. The data belong to a study of blood T cell repertoires in COVID-19. V gave up 5 bases and J gave up 5 bases; unmatched junction bases: 9. Germline V gene sequence: CDR1 MDHEN, CDR2 SYDVKM. This CDR3 contains 15 residues. The chain employs TRBV28 and TRBJ1-2, with 9 bases that match TRBD1. This clonotype was obtained from a woman older than 75 with COVID-19, enrolled during active disease. The material sequenced was peripheral blood. CDR3 protein: CASSTSGQGGYGYTF. For the CDR3, the DNA is TGTGCCAGCAGTACCTCGGGACAGGGAGGATATGGCTACACCTTC.